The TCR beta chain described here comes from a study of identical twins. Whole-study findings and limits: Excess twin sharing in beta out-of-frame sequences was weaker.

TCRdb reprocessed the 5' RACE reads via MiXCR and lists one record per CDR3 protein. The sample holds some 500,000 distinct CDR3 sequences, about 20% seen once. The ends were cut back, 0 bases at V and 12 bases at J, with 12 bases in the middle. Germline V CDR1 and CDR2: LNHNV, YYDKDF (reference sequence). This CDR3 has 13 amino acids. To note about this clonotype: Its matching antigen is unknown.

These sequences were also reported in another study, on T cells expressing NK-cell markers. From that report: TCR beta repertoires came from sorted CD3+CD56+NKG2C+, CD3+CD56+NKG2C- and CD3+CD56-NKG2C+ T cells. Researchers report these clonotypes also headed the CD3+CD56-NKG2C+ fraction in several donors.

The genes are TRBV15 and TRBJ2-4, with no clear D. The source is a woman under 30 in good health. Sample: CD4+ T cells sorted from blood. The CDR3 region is CATSRDKQAAQYF. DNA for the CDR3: TGTGCCACCAGCAGAGATAAGCAGGCCGCTCAGTACTTC.